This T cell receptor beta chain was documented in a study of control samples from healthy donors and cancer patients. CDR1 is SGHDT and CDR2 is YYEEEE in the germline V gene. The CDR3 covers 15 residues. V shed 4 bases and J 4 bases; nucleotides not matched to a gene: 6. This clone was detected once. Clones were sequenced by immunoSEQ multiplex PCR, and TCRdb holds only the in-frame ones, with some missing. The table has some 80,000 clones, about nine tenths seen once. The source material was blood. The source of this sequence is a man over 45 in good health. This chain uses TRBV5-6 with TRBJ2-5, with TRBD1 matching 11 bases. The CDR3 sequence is CASSPDRGLPETQYF. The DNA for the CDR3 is TGTGCCAGCAGCCCGGACAGGGGGCTCCCAGAGACCCAGTACTTC.